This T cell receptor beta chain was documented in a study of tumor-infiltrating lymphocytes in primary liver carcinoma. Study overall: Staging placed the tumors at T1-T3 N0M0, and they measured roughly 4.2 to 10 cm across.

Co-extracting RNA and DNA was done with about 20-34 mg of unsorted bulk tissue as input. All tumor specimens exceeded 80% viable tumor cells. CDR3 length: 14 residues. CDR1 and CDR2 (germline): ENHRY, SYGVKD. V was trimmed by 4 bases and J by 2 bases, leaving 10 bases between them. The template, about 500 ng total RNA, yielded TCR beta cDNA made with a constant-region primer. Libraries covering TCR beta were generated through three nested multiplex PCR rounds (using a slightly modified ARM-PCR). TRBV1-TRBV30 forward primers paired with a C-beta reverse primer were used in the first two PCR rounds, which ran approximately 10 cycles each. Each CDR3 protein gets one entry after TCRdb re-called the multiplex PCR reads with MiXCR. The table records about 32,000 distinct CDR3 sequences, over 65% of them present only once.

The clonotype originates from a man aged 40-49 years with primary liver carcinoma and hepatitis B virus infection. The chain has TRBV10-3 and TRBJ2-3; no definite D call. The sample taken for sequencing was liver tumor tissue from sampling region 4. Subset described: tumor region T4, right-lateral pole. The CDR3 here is CAISVTTYTDTQYF. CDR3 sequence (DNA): TGTGCCATCAGTGTAACGACCTACACAGATACGCAGTATTTT.